A selection of T cell receptor beta chains follows, all from one sample in a study of cytomegalovirus exposure and HLA in healthy donors. Profiling relied on immunoSEQ multiplex PCR, and the TCRdb table lists in-frame clones only, not all of them. This sample has fewer than 250,000 clones; 79% occur once, and the top ten carry about 1.5%. Specimen: PBMCs. The receptors derive from a woman aged 18-29 years in good health and CMV-seronegative. Each CDR3 is given with its conserved first and last residue.

TRBJ1-5	TRBV28	CASSLPTISNQPQHF
TRBJ1-5	TRBV30	CAWSPGEYSNQPQHF
TRBJ2-5	TRBV4-1	CASSQDEEPGGETQYF
TRBJ1-5	TRBV19	CASLQGSASNQPQHF
TRBJ2-7	TRBV6-5	CASSSPGTSGSYEQYF
TRBJ2-5	TRBV27	CASSWSSGGLETQYF
TRBJ2-3	TRBV28	CASSSWTGAINTDTQYF
TRBJ1-2	TRBV10-2	CASSERGYGYTF
TRBJ2-7	TRBV5-4	CASSWGDRAYEQYF
TRBJ2-1	TRBV7-2	CASSLQWTSGSSGEQFF
TRBJ1-5	TRBV19	CASSSGLPTQPQHF
TRBJ1-5	TRBV7-9	CASSSDVRVGSNQPQHF
TRBJ1-4	TRBV4-1	CASSLGQTGLEKLFF
TRBJ2-7	TRBV19	CASSDGTIYEQYF
TRBJ2-5	TRBV27	CASSLRRGTEQETQYF
TRBJ1-2	TRBV28	CASRPGGSYGYTF
TRBJ2-7	TRBV4-2	CASSPSGRAISYEQYF